This TCR beta chain was identified in a study of T cell responses to AZD1222 COVID-19 vaccine. V was shortened by 4 bases and J by 8 bases, with 23 bases between the two germline ends. CDR1 and CDR2 (germline): SEHNR, FQNEAQ (reference sequence). This CDR3 comprises 16 residues. Measured with immunoSEQ multiplex PCR; TCRdb has only the in-frame clones, and not every one. The table includes fewer than 120,000 clones, around 90% detected once. Pooling covered second doses at about 4 or about 12 weeks. Study results and limitations: Repertoires were obtained solely post-peak T cell response. Clonal diversity was possibly underestimated; the donors were predominantly white British and more often female.

About this clone itself: The target antigen is unknown.

The specimen was peripheral blood, collected 28 days after the second AZD1222 dose. This receptor was obtained from an adult who received the AZD1222 COVID-19 vaccine. The chain employs TRBV7-9 and TRBJ1-2; D ambiguous. In nucleotides, the CDR3 is TGTGCCAGCAGCTCGGCGGTTTTCGACCCGAGAAAGGGCTACACCTTC. Translated, it gives CASSSAVFDPRKGYTF. Full variable domain (outside the CDR3, taken from reference TRBV7-9 and TRBJ1-2): DTGVSQNPRHKITKRGQNVTFRCDPISEHNRLYWYRQTLGQGPEFLTYFQNEAQLEKSRLLSDRFSAERPKGSFSTLEIQRTEQGDSAMYLCASSSAVFDPRKGYTFGSGTRLTVV.